These T cell receptor beta chains were read from a single sample in a study of shared clonotypes between healthy human individuals. The table came from immunoSEQ multiplex PCR; TCRdb's copy has only in-frame clones and leaves some out. The sample consists of roughly 450,000 clones, 70% to 80% of them appearing once. Sequencing was done on a sample of PBMCs. The receptors originated from a woman in her forties in good health. Some clones in this sample may be carry-over from other donors' samples. CDR3s include the opening cysteine and the closing phenylalanine or tryptophan. A D gene is named only where the DNA matches it firmly. Size is stated for part of the rows, as once, few or many counts, or as a class when the clone is expanded.

>TRBV4-1|few|TRBD1|TRBJ2-7
CASSQQGTGGYEQYF
TGCGCCAGCAGCCAACAAGGGACAGGGGGATACGAGCAGTACTTC
>TRBV9|many|.|TRBJ2-7
CASSVSTASYEQYF
TGTGCCAGCAGCGTATCAACTGCCTCCTACGAGCAGTACTTC
>TRBV12-5|.|.|TRBJ1-5
CASGPYGQPQHF
TGTGCTAGTGGCCCCTACGGCCAGCCCCAGCATTTT
>TRBV15|.|TRBD2|TRBJ2-7
CATSRDLGGRYEQYF
TGTGCCACCAGCAGAGATCTGGGGGGGAGATACGAGCAGTACTTC
>TRBV18|.|TRBD2|TRBJ2-5
CASSPVWAGGEETQYF
TGTGCCAGCTCACCAGTTTGGGCGGGAGGTGAGGAGACCCAGTACTTC
>TRBV9|.|TRBD2|TRBJ2-3
CASSVAPFSGSLTDTQYF
TGTGCCAGCAGCGTAGCGCCCTTTAGCGGGTCCCTCACAGATACGCAGTATTTT
>TRBV4-1|few|TRBD2|TRBJ2-3
CASSQGGIRRERSDTQYF
TGCGCCAGCAGCCAAGGGGGGATTAGGCGGGAGAGGTCAGATACGCAGTATTTT
>TRBV13|.|.|TRBJ2-7
CASSIGHLSSYEQYF
TGTGCCAGCAGCATAGGACACCTATCCTCCTACGAGCAGTACTTC
>TRBV27|.|.|TRBJ2-1
CASSLQRSNNEQFF
TGTGCCAGCAGTCTCCAACGGTCGAACAATGAGCAGTTCTTC
>TRBV7-9|.|.|TRBJ2-1
CASSLGQSFNEQFF
TGTGCCAGCAGCTTGGGGCAAAGCTTCAATGAGCAGTTCTTC
>TRBV10-2|.|.|TRBJ2-1
CASSDGGGEQFF
TGCGCCAGCAGTGATGGCGGAGGTGAGCAGTTCTTC
>TRBV30|.|.|TRBJ2-7
CAWSSSLYEQYF
TGTGCCTGGAGCTCGTCCCTCTACGAGCAGTACTTC
>TRBV7-9|.|TRBD1|TRBJ2-1
CASSSQGNYNEQFF
TGTGCCAGCAGCTCACAGGGGAACTACAATGAGCAGTTCTTC
>TRBV5-6|.|.|TRBJ2-7
CASSLRLIYEQYF
TGTGCCAGCAGCTTGCGGCTGATCTACGAGCAGTACTTC
>TRBV28|few|.|TRBJ2-2
CASSFRWAGRNTGELFF
TGTGCCAGCAGTTTCCGGTGGGCGGGTCGGAACACCGGGGAGCTGTTTTTT
>TRBV5-1|.|.|TRBJ2-2
CASSLEGGANTGELFF
TGCGCCAGCAGCTTGGAGGGGGGTGCGAACACCGGGGAGCTGTTTTTT
>TRBV28|.|TRBD1|TRBJ2-7
CASSLRGQGDHEQYF
TGTGCCAGCAGTTTAAGGGGCCAGGGGGATCACGAGCAGTACTTC
>TRBV7-8|once|.|TRBJ2-7
CASREGLEQYF
TGTGCCAGCAGAGAAGGCCTCGAGCAGTACTTC
>TRBV6-1|.|TRBD2|TRBJ2-1
CASSTTSLNEQFF
TGTGCCAGCAGCACGACTAGCCTCAATGAGCAGTTCTTC
>TRBV6-1|once|.|TRBJ2-3
CASARGRYTDTQYF
TGTGCCAGCGCTAGAGGGCGATACACAGATACGCAGTATTTT
>TRBV6-6|.|TRBD1|TRBJ2-6
CASRGTGAGANVLTF
TGTGCCAGCAGGGGGACAGGGGCTGGGGCCAACGTCCTGACTTTC
>TRBV2|few|.|TRBJ1-1
CASLDWQRDTEAFF
TGTGCCAGCCTTGACTGGCAGAGGGACACTGAAGCTTTCTTT
>TRBV29-1|.|.|TRBJ2-7
CSVGGLASSYEQYF
TGCAGCGTTGGAGGTCTAGCGAGCTCCTACGAGCAGTACTTC
>TRBV7-2|.|TRBD1|TRBJ2-7
CASSSWTGSDEQYF
TGTGCCAGCAGCTCTTGGACAGGATCCGACGAGCAGTACTTC
>TRBV4-3|many|TRBD2|TRBJ2-3
CASSPGLAGEGTDTQYF
TGCGCCAGCAGCCCGGGACTAGCGGGAGAGGGGACAGATACGCAGTATTTT
>TRBV9|.|.|TRBJ2-3
CASSVGPRGGGTDTQYF
TGTGCCAGCAGCGTAGGCCCCAGGGGAGGGGGCACAGATACGCAGTATTTT
>TRBV30|.|TRBD2|TRBJ2-7
CAWAIPGLVSYEQYF
TGTGCCTGGGCGATCCCGGGACTAGTGTCCTACGAGCAGTACTTC
>TRBV9|.|.|TRBJ1-2
CASSPRLTANYGYTF
TGTGCCAGCAGCCCCCGACTCACAGCTAACTATGGCTACACCTTC